The clone carrying this TCR beta chain was seen a few times. The antigen is undetermined. PCR amplification relied on 60 Vbeta primers (plus 13 Jbeta primers). TCRdb's copy holds only in-frame clones and misses some; the assay was immunoSEQ multiplex PCR. Here the sample spans some 120,000 clones, approximately 85% being singletons. This sample is part of a study of cytomegalovirus exposure and HLA in healthy donors. General observations from the study: Sequences of the TCR beta chain were said to predict the HLA-A and HLA-B alleles of most subjects accurately.

This CDR3 region has 15 residues. V shed 5 bases and J 9 bases; nucleotides not matched to a gene: 6. Germline loops: CDR1 MDHEN, CDR2 SYDVKM. The source is a woman aged 25-40 years in good health and CMV-seropositive. The genes are TRBV28 and TRBJ2-1, with 14 bases aligning to TRBD2. Input material: PBMCs. The DNA of the CDR3 is TGTGCCAGCAGTGGAGGGACTAGCGGGGGCATTGAGCAGTTCTTC. This gives the protein CASSGGTSGGIEQFF.